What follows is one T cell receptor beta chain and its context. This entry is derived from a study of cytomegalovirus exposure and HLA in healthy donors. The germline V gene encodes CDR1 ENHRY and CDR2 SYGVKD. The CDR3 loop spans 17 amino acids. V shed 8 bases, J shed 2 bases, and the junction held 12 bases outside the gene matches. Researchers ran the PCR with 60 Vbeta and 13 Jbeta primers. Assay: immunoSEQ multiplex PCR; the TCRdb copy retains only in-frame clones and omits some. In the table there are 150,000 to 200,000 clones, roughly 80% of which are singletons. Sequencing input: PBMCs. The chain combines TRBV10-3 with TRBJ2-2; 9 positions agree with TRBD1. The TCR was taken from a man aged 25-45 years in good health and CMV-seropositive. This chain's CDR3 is CAIRGQGQGSNTGELFF. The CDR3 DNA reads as TGTGCCATCCGGGGACAGGGACAGGGAAGTAACACCGGGGAGCTGTTTTTT.